The 12 T cell receptor beta chains listed next were all sequenced from one sample in a study of immune reconstitution after stem cell transplant in scleroderma. In TCRdb, the RT-PCR reads were re-called with MiXCR into one record per CDR3 protein. The sample yields around 3,900 distinct CDR3 sequences, approximately 6% seen once. Collection took place before or after autologous hematopoietic stem cell transplantation (not recorded which). These receptor sequences come from a female donor with systemic sclerosis.

This clonotype was picked up one time. A read error may explain this, as a much larger clone is one base away. The chain recombines TRBV13 with TRBJ1-1; D not resolved. Germline V gene lookup returns CDR1 PRHDT and CDR2 FYEKMQ (reference sequence). The CDR3 length is 13 residues. V gave up 7 bases and J gave up 4 bases, with 13 bases separating them. CDR3: CASNPAPSTEAFF. CDR3 DNA: TGTGCCAGCAACCCGGCTCCTAGCACTGAAGCTTTCTTT.

Relative to its sample, this clonotype is medium-sized (0.01 to 0.1%). The genes are TRBV18 and TRBJ2-1; 12 positions match TRBD2. The V gene end was trimmed by 2 bases and the J gene end by 4 bases; junction bases not matched to a gene: 3. This CDR3 comprises 16 residues. Germline lookup yields CDR1 KGHSH and CDR2 LQKENI. The CDR3: CASSPGLAGSYNEQFF. Here the CDR3 DNA reads TGTGCCAGCTCACCAGGACTAGCGGGATCTTACAATGAGCAGTTCTTC.

By proportion, this clonotype is medium-sized. CDR3 in amino acids: CASSVDRQETQYF. For the CDR3, the DNA is TGCGCCAGCAGTGTGGACAGGCAAGAGACCCAGTACTTC. The V call is TRBV10-2, the J call TRBJ2-5, with 7 bases aligning to TRBD1. The CDR3 consists of 13 residues. After removal of 4 bases from V and 2 bases from J, the junction contained 1 base not matched to a gene. Germline lookup yields CDR1 WSHSY and CDR2 SAAADI.

By share, this clonotype counts as medium-sized. The chain recombines TRBV7-9 with TRBJ2-7, with 8 bases lining up with TRBD1. Trimming took 7 bases from V and 4 from J; bases not matched to a gene: 6. CDR3 length: 13 amino acids. Germline CDR1 SEHNR, CDR2 FQNEAQ (reference sequence). In DNA, the CDR3 is TGTGCCAGCACCGGACAGGGACAGTACGAGCAGTACTTC. Translating gives CASTGQGQYEQYF.

As for this clonotype: One base away lies a much larger clone, so this may be a sequencing read error. The chain carries TRBV20-1 and TRBJ2-7; 7 bases map to TRBD1. The V segment lost 1 base and the J segment 2 bases; nucleotides outside the gene matches: 8. The CDR3 runs to 15 residues. The germline V gene encodes CDR1 DFQATT and CDR2 SNEGSKA (reference sequence). For the CDR3, the DNA is TGCAGTGCTAGAGGCGCTTGGGACAGAACCTACGAGCAGTACTTC. Translated: CSARGAWDRTYEQYF.

This clonotype is classed as medium-sized. The chain is built from TRBV27 and TRBJ1-1, with D hard to call. The V gene lost 3 bases and the J gene lost 1 base, with 6 bases spanning the gap. CDR3 length equals 13 residues. Germline-derived CDR1 and CDR2 are MNHEY and SMNVEV (reference sequence). The CDR3 coding sequence is TGTGCCAGCAGTTTGTCCAAGAACACTGAAGCTTTCTTT. Its translation is CASSLSKNTEAFF.

This clonotype counts as medium-sized (0.01 to 0.1%). The chain has TRBV10-3 and TRBJ1-1; D call uncertain. This CDR3 is 11 amino acids long. Germline CDR1 and CDR2: ENHRY and SYGVKD. V shed 2 bases and J shed 2 bases, with 0 bases lying between them. The CDR3 reads CAISENTEAFF. DNA of the CDR3: TGTGCCATCAGTGAGAACACTGAAGCTTTCTTT.

Within the sample, this clonotype is medium-sized (0.01 to 0.1%). This chain connects TRBV7-2 to TRBJ2-1; possible D gene TRBD2, 6 bases. The germline V and J ends were trimmed by 1 base and 4 bases, with 11 bases remaining between them. CDR3 size: 15 residues. The germline V gene has CDR1 SGHTA and CDR2 FQGNSA. CDR3: CASSLGLALYNEQFF. CDR3 bases: TGTGCCAGCAGCTTAGGCCTAGCGTTGTACAATGAGCAGTTCTTC.

Relative to its sample, this clonotype is medium-sized. The rearrangement joins TRBV29-1 to TRBJ1-2, with a possible D match to TRBD1 (5 bases). CDR1 SQVTM and CDR2 ANQGSEA come from the germline V gene. V shed 5 bases and J shed 5 bases, with 6 bases lying between them. The CDR3 contains 10 residues. This chain's CDR3 is CSVRQYGYTF. The DNA for the CDR3 is TGCAGCGTTCGACAGTATGGCTACACCTTC.

About this clonotype: This clone may be a read error of a much larger clone one base away. The V and J genes are TRBV5-1 and TRBJ1-3; maybe TRBD1 (5 bases). This CDR3 comprises 16 residues. Germline assignment: CDR1 SGHRS and CDR2 YFSETQ. DNA of the CDR3: TGCGCCAGCAGCTTGGCTTCCCCGGGACGGGGAACCACCATATATTTT. Its protein is CASSLASPGRGTTIYF.

This clonotype is judged medium-sized. This chain links TRBV20-1 with TRBJ2-2; no clear D. This CDR3 region has 14 residues. The germline V and J ends were trimmed by 3 bases and 3 bases, with 11 bases remaining between them. The germline CDR1 and CDR2 sequences are DFQATT and SNEGSKA (reference sequence). For the CDR3, the DNA is TGCAGTGCTAGGTCCGGTTGGGACACCGGGGAGCTGTTTTTT. It codes for CSARSGWDTGELFF.

This clonotype is medium-sized (0.01 to 0.1%) in the sample. CDR3 bases: TGTGCCAGCAGTCCCACCCTACGGGGGGACAATGAGCAGTTCTTC. Translation gives CASSPTLRGDNEQFF. The chain employs TRBV6-2 or TRBV6-3 and TRBJ2-1; 7 bases are a match to TRBD2. The CDR3 sequence is 15 residues long. V was pared by 5 bases and J by 5 bases, with 9 bases of the junction left unmatched. CDR1 is MNHEY and CDR2 is SVGEGT in the germline V gene.